The 17 T cell receptor beta chains listed next were all sequenced from one sample in a study of CXCR3-negative and CXCR3-positive naive CD8 T cells. General study findings and limits: Naive cells that were CXCR3-positive had more hydrophobic TRB CDR3s (compared with CXCR3-negative naive cells).

Libraries of TRB cDNA were made by 5' RACE and carried UMIs. TCRdb re-called the 5' RACE reads; one entry per CDR3 protein, DNA not given. The ten most abundant clones cover about 0.34% of a sample with 90,000 to 150,000 distinct CDR3 sequences. No antigen has been assigned to these receptors. Sample: naive CXCR3+ CD8+ T cells from blood. Subset described: CD45RO-CCR7+CD27+CD95- naive CD8+ T cells expressing CXCR3 (TNR3+). The receptor source for this set is a human donor in good health. Some clones in this sample may be carry-over from other donors' samples.

The chain carries TRBV7-7 and TRBJ2-1; TCRdb selects TRBD1, and the lack of DNA leaves this call unchecked. The CDR3 totals 14 residues. CDR1 SSHAT and CDR2 FNYEAQ come from the germline V gene (reference sequence). Here the CDR3 reads CASSLAGADFEQFF. The variable domain in full, with the rest retrieved from reference TRBV7-7 and TRBJ2-1, is GAGVSQSPRYKVTKRGQDVTLRCDPISSHATLYWYQQALGQGPEFLTYFNYEAQPDKSGLPSDRFSAERPEGSISTLTIQRTEQRDSAMYRCASSLAGADFEQFFGPGTRLTVL.

The V gene is TRBV7-9, the J gene TRBJ2-2; TCRdb's D call, TRBD1, is unchecked because there is no DNA. Germline V gene lookup returns CDR1 SEHNR and CDR2 FQNEAQ (reference sequence). The CDR3 is 14 amino acids. The CDR3: CASNLDSFTGELFF.

The chain uses TRBV6-2 or TRBV6-3 and TRBJ1-2. Germline assignment: CDR1 MNHEY and CDR2 SVGEGT. The CDR3 has 13 amino acids. The CDR3 is CASSYSENYGYTF.

The chain combines TRBV20-1 with TRBJ2-3; TCRdb outputs TRBD1, but without DNA this stays unchecked. Germline V CDR1 and CDR2: DFQATT, SNEGSKA (reference sequence). The CDR3 loop spans 13 amino acids. The chain's CDR3 is CSVMGESTDTQYF.

V usage is TRBV29-1 and J usage is TRBJ2-7. The CDR3 sequence is 14 residues long. Looked up from germline, CDR1 is SQVTM and CDR2 is ANQGSEA. The CDR3 protein is CSVEFVDSPYEQYF.

This chain links TRBV5-6 with TRBJ2-5; TCRdb lists TRBD1, though no DNA is available to test this call. The CDR3 loop spans 19 amino acids. The V gene's germline CDR1 is SGHDT and CDR2 YYEEEE. The chain's CDR3 is CASSLAIRGQELGEETQYF. Combining the CDR3 with reference TRBV5-6 and TRBJ2-5 gives the whole variable domain DAGVTQSPTHLIKTRGQQVTLRCSPKSGHDTVSWYQQALGQGPQFIFQYYEEEERQRGNFPDRFSGHQFPNYSSELNVNALLLGDSALYLCASSLAIRGQELGEETQYFGPGTRLLVL.

The chain links TRBV4-3 to TRBJ2-1. The germline V gene encodes CDR1 LGHNA and CDR2 YSLEER. The CDR3 contains 14 residues. The chain's CDR3 is CASSQLDAYNEQFF.

The gene calls are TRBV7-6 and TRBJ2-1; the D call from TCRdb, TRBD2, cannot be confirmed without DNA. CDR3 length: 16 residues. CDR1 SGHVS and CDR2 FNYEAQ come from the germline V gene. CDR3 in amino acids: CASSFTSGRLYNEQFF.

CDR3 amino acids: CASRLQNYEQYF. The chain couples TRBV28 to TRBJ2-7. In germline, CDR1 is MDHEN, CDR2 SYDVKM. The CDR3 totals 12 residues.

This sequence joins TRBV28 and TRBJ2-3; the TCRdb D gene call, TRBD2, has no DNA to confirm it. The CDR3 runs 21 residues. Per the germline V gene, CDR1 is MDHEN and CDR2 is SYDVKM. The CDR3 protein is CASSLPAEGSGGPGHPDTQYF.

The chain employs TRBV5-1 and TRBJ2-1; TCRdb returns TRBD1, unconfirmable since there is no DNA. This CDR3 comprises 17 residues. The germline CDR1 and CDR2 sequences are SGHRS and YFSETQ. CDR3 loop: CASSEDYLGLGGNEQFF.

The chain joins TRBV15 to TRBJ2-7; with no DNA, the TCRdb D assignment of TRBD2 cannot be verified. The CDR3 runs 15 residues. The germline V gene has CDR1 LNHNV and CDR2 YYDKDF (reference sequence). The CDR3 spells CATSRELAGHYEQYF.

V and J are TRBV20-1 and TRBJ2-2; TCRdb returns TRBD1, unconfirmable since there is no DNA. The CDR3 runs 18 residues. The V gene's germline CDR1 is DFQATT and CDR2 SNEGSKA (reference sequence). The CDR3 here is CSARDHSEESGDTGELFF.

The V and J genes are TRBV10-2 and TRBJ2-1; TCRdb picks TRBD2, but there is no DNA to check that call. The CDR3 runs 12 residues. Germline V CDR1 and CDR2: WSHSY, SAAADI. The CDR3 protein is CASRSRGGWQFF.

The gene calls are TRBV7-9 and TRBJ2-1; TCRdb picks TRBD2, but there is no DNA to check that call. The CDR3 length is 16 residues. Germline V CDR1 and CDR2: SEHNR, FQNEAQ (reference sequence). CDR3 loop: CASCIVGLADPDEQFF. Based on the CDR3 plus reference TRBV7-9 and TRBJ2-1, the full variable domain is DTGVSQNPRHKITKRGQNVTFRCDPISEHNRLYWYRQTLGQGPEFLTYFQNEAQLEKSRLLSDRFSAERPKGSFSTLEIQRTEQGDSAMYLCASCIVGLADPDEQFFGPGTRLTVL.

This chain uses TRBV29-1 with TRBJ1-2. The CDR3 sequence is 11 residues long. Germline V gene data show CDR1 as SQVTM and CDR2 as ANQGSEA. CDR3 loop: CSVEGRRGYTF.

The V gene is TRBV29-1, the J gene TRBJ2-1; TCRdb gives TRBD2 as the D gene, but with no DNA this cannot be confirmed. Germline CDR1 SQVTM, CDR2 ANQGSEA. The CDR3 has 14 residues. This CDR3 reads CSVELAGVNNEQFF.